The 3 T cell receptor beta chains given below trace back to one sample, sequenced in a study of cytomegalovirus exposure and HLA in healthy donors. The PCR made use of 60 Vbeta and 13 Jbeta primers. Profiling relied on immunoSEQ multiplex PCR, and the TCRdb table lists in-frame clones only, not all of them. The sample carries 100,000 to 150,000 clones, under 90% recorded once. Sequencing was performed on PBMCs. These receptors came from a middle-aged woman in good health and CMV-seronegative.

This clone has a single count. CDR3 protein: CATRTGGTYEQYF. The CDR3 coding sequence is TGCGCCACCAGGACAGGGGGAACCTACGAGCAGTACTTC. This sequence joins TRBV4-3 and TRBJ2-7; 10 bases fit TRBD1. The CDR3 extends over 13 amino acids. The junction had 5 bases not matched to a gene; V was cut back by 10 bases and J by 2 bases. CDR1 LGHNA and CDR2 YSLEER come from the germline V gene.

V is TRBV7-2 and J is TRBJ1-1; maybe TRBD1 (5 bases). The length of the CDR3 is 14 residues. Germline V lookup: CDR1 SGHTA, CDR2 FQGNSA. Trimming removed 1 base at V and 7 bases at J, with 13 bases between. Written as DNA, the CDR3 is TGTGCCAGCAGCTTAGGCCGTGCCCAGGGTGAAGCTTTCTTT. Its protein is CASSLGRAQGEAFF.

V gene TRBV6-5 combines with J gene TRBJ2-7, with D possibly TRBD2 on 6 matching bases. Germline lookup yields CDR1 MNHEY and CDR2 SVGAGI. Trimming removed 2 bases at V and 2 bases at J, with 7 bases between. CDR3 length: 13 amino acids. In DNA, the CDR3 is TGTGCCAGCAGTTACCGGAGGGCCTACGAGCAGTACTTC. Its protein is CASSYRRAYEQYF.